Below are 21 T cell receptor beta chains sequenced from a single sample in a study of graft-versus-host responses after intestinal transplantation. No cognate antigen is known for these TCRs. TCRdb keeps only in-frame clones here, not all; method: immunoSEQ multiplex PCR. The data contain around 110,000 clones, roughly nine tenths of them singletons. The sequenced sample was unstimulated CD4+ T cells sorted from spleen or lymph node cells, obtained before intestinal transplant. These receptors were taken from a human donor who received an intestinal transplant.

The chain recombines TRBV4-1 with TRBJ2-2; a weak D match, TRBD2 (5 bases). V was cut by 1 base and J by 7 bases, with 19 bases left in between. Germline loops: CDR1 MGHRA, CDR2 YSYEKL. The CDR3 consists of 17 residues. The CDR3, as DNA: TGCGCCAGCAGCCAAGGGGAGAAATCTAAAATGTACGGGGAGCTGTTTTTT. Amino acids: CASSQGEKSKMYGELFF.

V is TRBV29-1 and J is TRBJ2-2; 9 bases fit TRBD1. Germline V gene data show CDR1 as SQVTM and CDR2 as ANQGSEA. The ends lost 6 bases at V and 0 bases at J; junction bases unmatched: 8. The CDR3 has 16 amino acids. CDR3 nucleotides: TGCAGCGTGCAAGGGACAGGGCCTTCGAACACCGGGGAGCTGTTTTTT. It codes for CSVQGTGPSNTGELFF.

This clone was picked up one time. The genes are TRBV10-3 and TRBJ1-2; TRBD1 might be the D (5 bases). The germline V and J ends were trimmed by 6 bases and 4 bases, with 18 bases remaining between them. In germline, CDR1 is ENHRY, CDR2 SYGVKD. The CDR3 runs to 15 residues. The DNA of the CDR3 is TGTGCCATCAGCCCTCTGCGGGACCAATTCTATGGCTACACCTTC. Translated: CAISPLRDQFYGYTF.

J is TRBJ2-7 and V is TRBV6-6, with 7 bases identical to TRBD1. Germline V gene data show CDR1 as MNHNY and CDR2 as SVGAGI (reference sequence). The V and J ends lost 4 bases and 4 bases, in that order; junction bases with no gene match: 7. The CDR3 length is 14 residues. CDR3 loop: CASSSQGTRYEQYF. The CDR3 bases are TGTGCCAGCAGTTCACAGGGGACGAGGTACGAGCAGTACTTC.

J is TRBJ2-1 and V is TRBV18; 11 nucleotides agree with TRBD2. Germline lookup yields CDR1 KGHSH and CDR2 LQKENI. J was trimmed by 7 bases and V by 5 bases; bases with no gene match: 7. This CDR3 is 15 amino acids long. The CDR3 loop is CASSSRLAGRNEQFF. DNA of the CDR3: TGTGCCAGCTCATCCCGACTAGCGGGGAGGAATGAGCAGTTCTTC.

The chain employs TRBV5-4 and TRBJ1-2; D remains unclear. V lost 3 bases and J lost 3, with 9 bases in between. From germline, CDR1 is SGHNT and CDR2 YYREEE (reference sequence). The CDR3 totals 13 residues. DNA for the CDR3: TGTGCCAGCAGCTATGGCGGTGACTATGGCTACACCTTC. Its translation: CASSYGGDYGYTF.

The genes are TRBV6-5 and TRBJ1-6; D may be TRBD1 (5 bases). The CDR3 extends over 14 amino acids. Trimming cost V 0 bases and J 7 bases, with 7 bases left between them. In germline, CDR1 is MNHEY, CDR2 SVGAGI. In nucleotides, the CDR3 is TGTGCCAGCAGTTACTCGACAGAAAATTCACCCCTCCACTTT. It yields the protein CASSYSTENSPLHF.

J is TRBJ2-5 and V is TRBV7-9; a possible D gene is TRBD2 (6 bases). The CDR3 loop spans 15 amino acids. Trimming pared 1 base from V and 2 bases from J, leaving 11 bases between. Germline assignment: CDR1 SEHNR and CDR2 FQNEAQ (reference sequence). The DNA of the CDR3 is TGTGCCAGCAGCTTAGACGGGGGACCACAAGAGACCCAGTACTTC. Translating gives CASSLDGGPQETQYF.

The CDR3 DNA reads TGTGCCAGCAGCTTAGAAGCGGGGGCATACAATGAGCAGTTCTTC. It yields the protein CASSLEAGAYNEQFF. The chain has TRBV7-2 and TRBJ2-1; 8 bases line up with TRBD2. V lost 1 base, J lost 4 bases, and 3 bases stayed unmatched. This CDR3 is built from 15 residues. Germline V gives CDR1 SGHTA, CDR2 FQGNSA.

The chain carries TRBV2 and TRBJ1-5, with D possibly matching TRBD1 (6 bases). V shed 7 bases and J shed 7 bases, with 14 bases lying between them. Looked up from germline, CDR1 is SNHLY and CDR2 is FYNNEI. The CDR3 has 13 residues. The CDR3 spells CASKGHREQPQHF. The CDR3 coding sequence is TGTGCCAGCAAGGGGCACAGGGAGCAGCCCCAGCATTTT.

This clone was picked up one time. The V gene is TRBV25-1, the J gene TRBJ1-2, with 9 bases fitting TRBD1. The germline gives CDR1 MGHDK, CDR2 SYGVNS. The junction had 10 bases not matched to a gene; V was cut back by 5 bases and J by 3 bases. This CDR3 region has 16 residues. Here the CDR3 reads CASSPLGTGRDYGYTF. In DNA form, the CDR3 reads TGTGCCAGCAGTCCCCTCGGGACAGGGAGGGACTATGGCTACACCTTC.

This clone was detected once. The chain employs TRBV7-2 and TRBJ2-3; 7 positions match TRBD2. After removal of 1 base from V and 4 bases from J, the junction contained 11 bases not matched to a gene. This CDR3 is 17 amino acids long. Germline CDR1 is SGHTA and CDR2 is FQGNSA. CDR3 DNA: TGTGCCAGCAGCTTAGTTCCCAGCGGGGCCTTCCCAGATACGCAGTATTTT. It is translated as CASSLVPSGAFPDTQYF.

V usage is TRBV18 and J usage is TRBJ2-1; weak D call: TRBD2 (5 bases). The V gene lost 3 bases and the J gene lost 0 bases, with 15 bases spanning the gap. This CDR3 is 17 amino acids long. The V gene's germline CDR1 is KGHSH and CDR2 LQKENI. CDR3 bases: TGTGCCAGCTCACCCAGGCTTCGGGATAGCTCCTACAATGAGCAGTTCTTC. Protein: CASSPRLRDSSYNEQFF.

V usage is TRBV6-5 and J usage is TRBJ1-1, with 7 bases lining up with TRBD1. The germline CDR1 and CDR2 sequences are MNHEY and SVGAGI. The CDR3 covers 13 residues. The V gene end was trimmed by 6 bases and the J gene end by 4 bases; junction bases not matched to a gene: 5. DNA for the CDR3: TGTGCCAGCAGGGACAGGATCCTCACTGAAGCTTTCTTT. Translating gives CASRDRILTEAFF.

The chain links TRBV6-6 to TRBJ1-3, with a tentative D call TRBD1 (6 bases). V lost 2 bases to trimming and J lost 7 bases, with 12 bases between them. The CDR3 has 14 residues. Germline V gene lookup returns CDR1 MNHNY and CDR2 SVGAGI (reference sequence). CDR3 protein: CASSYASGDNTIYF. CDR3 nucleotide sequence: TGTGCCAGCAGTTACGCATCAGGGGATAACACCATATATTTT.

This clone came up a few times. This chain links TRBV5-1 with TRBJ1-5; TRBD1 agrees at 8 bases. V was clipped by 0 bases and J by 6 bases; unmatched bases: 5. The V gene's germline CDR1 is SGHRS and CDR2 YFSETQ. The CDR3 runs to 15 residues. CDR3 amino acids: CASSLGGQVGQPQHF. The CDR3 nucleotides read TGCGCCAGCAGCTTGGGGGGACAGGTGGGTCAGCCCCAGCATTTT.

This chain links TRBV30 with TRBJ1-5; TRBD1 might be the D (6 bases). The CDR3 loop spans 13 amino acids. Deletions cut 2 bases from V and 2 bases from J, with 7 bases between. Germline CDR1 reads GTSNPN; CDR2 reads SVGIG (reference sequence). As DNA, the CDR3 is TGTGCCTGGAGTAAGGGGGGCAATCAGCCCCAGCATTTT. Protein product: CAWSKGGNQPQHF.

The chain employs TRBV5-1 and TRBJ2-7, with D tentatively TRBD1 (6 bases). V dropped 4 bases and J dropped 4 bases, with 15 bases sitting between them. Germline CDR1 SGHRS, CDR2 YFSETQ. The CDR3 is 14 residues long. The CDR3 sequence: CASSVLQGSYEQYF. CDR3 coding DNA: TGCGCCAGCAGCGTATTACAGGGCTCTTACGAGCAGTACTTC.

V is TRBV5-1 and J is TRBJ2-3; the D is unclear. Trimming took 0 bases from V and 8 from J, leaving 22 bases between them. Germline V gene sequence: CDR1 SGHRS, CDR2 YFSETQ. The CDR3 is 17 amino acids. In nucleotides, the CDR3 is TGCGCCAGCAGCTTGGAGGCGGTTTTAGGTCTATTCACTACGCAGTATTTT. It is translated as CASSLEAVLGLFTTQYF.

The chain recombines TRBV7-2 with TRBJ1-4, with D unresolved. Trimming shortened V by 2 bases and J by 5 bases, and 9 bases separated the two germline ends. CDR3 length equals 14 residues. Germline V gene lookup returns CDR1 SGHTA and CDR2 FQGNSA. CDR3 nucleotide sequence: TGTGCCAGCAGCTTAAGCCGGAGCAATGAAAAACTGTTTTTT. It yields the protein CASSLSRSNEKLFF.

This chain links TRBV7-9 with TRBJ1-2; D remains ambiguous. This CDR3 is 15 amino acids long. Germline CDR1 SEHNR, CDR2 FQNEAQ (reference sequence). V was cut by 2 bases and J by 8 bases, with 18 bases left in between. The CDR3 sequence: CASSLTTGGNGGYTF. CDR3 in DNA: TGTGCCAGCAGCTTAACGACGGGAGGAAATGGGGGCTACACCTTC.